The rows below give T cell receptor beta chains drawn from one sample of a study of vaccination and CD4 T cells after COVID-19. TCRdb ran MiXCR on the PCR reads and lists one entry per CDR3 protein. The sample carries 30,000 or so distinct CDR3 sequences, about 50% recorded once. The specimen was CD4+ T cells from blood, collected about 7 months after SARS-CoV-2 vaccination. The receptors were sampled from a human donor who had recovered from COVID-19. Each CDR3 is given with its conserved first and last residue. D genes are given only for firm matches. Clone sizes are given selectively: once, few, many, or a class where the clone is expanded.

cdr3_aa: CASSQDSGYSYNEQFF
cdr3_nt: TGCGCCAGCAGCCAAGATAGCGGCTACTCCTACAATGAGCAGTTCTTC
j_call: TRBJ2-1
clone_size: -
d_call: -
v_call: TRBV4-1

cdr3_aa: CASSAGQGGTDTQYF
cdr3_nt: TGTGCCAGCAGCGCCGGACAGGGTGGGACAGATACGCAGTATTTT
j_call: TRBJ2-3
clone_size: few
d_call: TRBD1
v_call: TRBV11-3

cdr3_aa: CASSLLRGTDTQYF
cdr3_nt: TGTGCCAGCAGCCTGTTACGGGGCACAGATACGCAGTATTTT
j_call: TRBJ2-3
clone_size: -
d_call: -
v_call: TRBV14

cdr3_aa: CASSFMGRESTEAFF
cdr3_nt: TGTGCCAGCAGTTTTATGGGCAGGGAAAGCACTGAAGCTTTCTTT
j_call: TRBJ1-1
clone_size: few
d_call: -
v_call: TRBV28

cdr3_aa: CASSGAGDMHEQFF
cdr3_nt: TGTGCCAGCAGTGGAGCGGGAGATATGCATGAGCAGTTCTTC
j_call: TRBJ2-1
clone_size: few
d_call: TRBD2
v_call: TRBV25-1

cdr3_aa: CSARRTFGEQFF
cdr3_nt: TGCAGTGCTAGGAGGACCTTCGGTGAGCAGTTCTTC
j_call: TRBJ2-1
clone_size: once
d_call: -
v_call: TRBV20-1

cdr3_aa: CSASRGEDTEAFF
cdr3_nt: TGCAGTGCTAGCCGGGGCGAGGACACTGAAGCTTTCTTT
j_call: TRBJ1-1
clone_size: -
d_call: -
v_call: TRBV20-1

cdr3_aa: CSARDKTLPGNTIYF
cdr3_nt: TGCAGTGCTAGAGATAAAACATTGCCTGGAAACACCATATATTTT
j_call: TRBJ1-3
clone_size: -
d_call: -
v_call: TRBV20-1

cdr3_aa: CASSLGFTSSRQETQYF
cdr3_nt: TGTGCCAGCAGCTTAGGGTTCACTAGCAGTAGACAAGAGACCCAGTACTTC
j_call: TRBJ2-5
clone_size: -
d_call: -
v_call: TRBV7-2

cdr3_aa: CASTITPNSNQPQHF
cdr3_nt: TGTGCCAGTACCATAACCCCGAACAGCAATCAGCCCCAGCATTTT
j_call: TRBJ1-5
clone_size: -
d_call: -
v_call: TRBV19

cdr3_aa: CSARSLAGNEQFF
cdr3_nt: TGCAGTGCTAGAAGCCTAGCGGGAAACGAGCAGTTCTTC
j_call: TRBJ2-1
clone_size: -
d_call: TRBD2
v_call: TRBV20-1

cdr3_aa: CASSLNQAGNSPLHF
cdr3_nt: TGTGCCAGCAGCCTAAATCAAGCCGGCAATTCACCCCTCCACTTT
j_call: TRBJ1-6
clone_size: -
d_call: -
v_call: TRBV11-2

cdr3_aa: CASSRGGSGGSSYEQYF
cdr3_nt: TGTGCCAGTAGTAGAGGGGGGAGCGGGGGAAGCTCCTACGAGCAGTACTTC
j_call: TRBJ2-7
clone_size: -
d_call: TRBD2
v_call: TRBV19

cdr3_aa: CASSLARLAGGPSTQYF
cdr3_nt: TGTGCCAGCAGTTTGGCCCGTCTAGCGGGAGGGCCGAGTACGCAGTATTTT
j_call: TRBJ2-3
clone_size: once
d_call: TRBD2
v_call: TRBV6-2/TRBV6-3

cdr3_aa: CASSYSLTSGQRETQYF
cdr3_nt: TGTGCCAGCAGTTACTCGTTGACTAGCGGACAGCGAGAGACCCAGTACTTC
j_call: TRBJ2-5
clone_size: few
d_call: TRBD2
v_call: TRBV6-5

cdr3_aa: CASSEDRGYAYNEQFF
cdr3_nt: TGTGCCAGCAGCGAGGACAGGGGATACGCCTACAATGAGCAGTTCTTC
j_call: TRBJ2-1
clone_size: few
d_call: TRBD1
v_call: TRBV7-2

cdr3_aa: CASSSQGNYEQYF
cdr3_nt: TGTGCCAGTAGTTCCCAGGGAAACTACGAGCAGTACTTC
j_call: TRBJ2-7
clone_size: -
d_call: -
v_call: TRBV19

cdr3_aa: CATSTRTADEQFF
cdr3_nt: TGTGCCACCAGCACAAGGACCGCGGATGAGCAGTTCTTC
j_call: TRBJ2-1
clone_size: few
d_call: -
v_call: TRBV15

cdr3_aa: CASGLLNQPQHF
cdr3_nt: TGTGCCAGCGGCTTGCTCAATCAGCCCCAGCATTTT
j_call: TRBJ1-5
clone_size: -
d_call: -
v_call: TRBV28

cdr3_aa: CASSQETWGQGIGYTF
cdr3_nt: TGCGCCAGCAGCCAAGAAACATGGGGACAGGGAATTGGCTACACCTTC
j_call: TRBJ1-2
clone_size: once
d_call: TRBD1
v_call: TRBV4-3

cdr3_aa: CASRDMVSPLHF
cdr3_nt: TGTGCCAGCCGGGACATGGTCTCACCCCTCCACTTT
j_call: TRBJ1-6
clone_size: -
d_call: -
v_call: TRBV7-2

cdr3_aa: CASSYGLAGVNEQFF
cdr3_nt: TGTGCCAGCAGTTACGGGCTAGCGGGAGTCAATGAGCAGTTCTTC
j_call: TRBJ2-1
clone_size: few
d_call: TRBD2
v_call: TRBV6-5

cdr3_aa: CASSYSSPGGDSPLHF
cdr3_nt: TGTGCCAGCAGTTACTCCTCCCCAGGGGGAGATTCACCCCTCCACTTT
j_call: TRBJ1-6
clone_size: few
d_call: TRBD1
v_call: TRBV6-5

cdr3_aa: CASSLGGSRRETQYF
cdr3_nt: TGTGCCAGCAGCTTGGGAGGATCGAGGAGAGAGACCCAGTACTTC
j_call: TRBJ2-5
clone_size: -
d_call: -
v_call: TRBV7-6

cdr3_aa: CSARGGPGEGTQYF
cdr3_nt: TGCAGTGCTAGAGGAGGGCCAGGGGAGGGGACCCAGTACTTC
j_call: TRBJ2-5
clone_size: few
d_call: -
v_call: TRBV20-1

cdr3_aa: CASSESGTGELFF
cdr3_nt: TGCGCCAGCAGTGAGTCCGGCACCGGGGAGCTGTTTTTT
j_call: TRBJ2-2
clone_size: few
d_call: -
v_call: TRBV10-1

cdr3_aa: CASSYSTSGGGEQYF
cdr3_nt: TGTGCCAGCAGTTACTCGACCAGCGGTGGAGGGGAGCAGTACTTC
j_call: TRBJ2-7
clone_size: -
d_call: -
v_call: TRBV6-2/TRBV6-3

cdr3_aa: CASSRNRGSETQYF
cdr3_nt: TGTGCTAGCAGTCGGAACAGGGGTTCGGAGACCCAGTACTTC
j_call: TRBJ2-5
clone_size: -
d_call: TRBD1
v_call: TRBV7-7